This is a list of T cell receptor beta chains from one sample in a study of post-analysis software for immune sequencing data. Using its own MiXCR run on the PCR reads, TCRdb lists one record per CDR3 protein. The repertoire holds hundreds of thousands of distinct CDR3 sequences, with 30% as singletons. What was sequenced was blood. The receptors were sampled from a girl between 5 and 17 years old with multiple sclerosis. Each CDR3 is given with its conserved first and last residue. Fields, in order: J gene, D gene, clone size, V gene, CDR3 length, CDR3 DNA, CDR3 protein. A D gene is named only where the DNA matches it firmly. Expanded clones get a size class; other rows say once, few or many, or leave the size out.

j_call: TRBJ2-5
d_call: NA
clone_size: NA
v_call: TRBV28
cdr3_length: 15
cdr3_nt: TGTGCCAGCGGAGTAGGAGCCGGTTTTAGGGAGACCCAGTACTTC
cdr3_aa: CASGVGAGFRETQYF

j_call: TRBJ1-2
d_call: NA
clone_size: NA
v_call: TRBV9
cdr3_length: 15
cdr3_nt: TGTGCCAGCAGCGTAAGGGGGACGGGGACCTATGGCTACACCTTC
cdr3_aa: CASSVRGTGTYGYTF

j_call: TRBJ2-3
d_call: NA
clone_size: few
v_call: TRBV5-1
cdr3_length: 18
cdr3_nt: TGCGCCAGCAGCTTAGGCCCCCGGCGGGGAGAGGAGTTGGATACGCAGTATTTT
cdr3_aa: CASSLGPRRGEELDTQYF

j_call: TRBJ2-3
d_call: NA
clone_size: NA
v_call: TRBV2
cdr3_length: 15
cdr3_nt: TGTGCCGTCAAGAGAGCCAGGACGAGCACAGATACGCAGTATTTT
cdr3_aa: CAVKRARTSTDTQYF

j_call: TRBJ2-5
d_call: NA
clone_size: NA
v_call: TRBV20-1
cdr3_length: 11
cdr3_nt: TGCAGTGCCCCCCCCCTTGAGACCCAGTACTTC
cdr3_aa: CSAPPLETQYF

j_call: TRBJ2-7
d_call: NA
clone_size: NA
v_call: TRBV5-5
cdr3_length: 16
cdr3_nt: TGTGCCAGCAGCTTGACCGGGATAGCAATTCCCTACGAGCAGTACTTC
cdr3_aa: CASSLTGIAIPYEQYF

j_call: TRBJ2-5
d_call: TRBD2
clone_size: few
v_call: TRBV20-1
cdr3_length: 16
cdr3_nt: TGCAGTGCTAGAGGACTAGCGGGAGGGCCGATCCAGACCCAGTACTTC
cdr3_aa: CSARGLAGGPIQTQYF

j_call: TRBJ1-6
d_call: NA
clone_size: NA
v_call: TRBV6-1
cdr3_length: 14
cdr3_nt: TGTGCCAGCAGTGATTCTTCGGGGGCTTCACCCCTCCACTTT
cdr3_aa: CASSDSSGASPLHF

j_call: TRBJ2-1
d_call: NA
clone_size: NA
v_call: TRBV20-1
cdr3_length: 13
cdr3_nt: TGCAGTGCTAGAGATCTGAGTAACTATGAGCAGTTCTTC
cdr3_aa: CSARDLSNYEQFF

j_call: TRBJ2-6
d_call: NA
clone_size: NA
v_call: TRBV12-3/TRBV12-4
cdr3_length: 15
cdr3_nt: TGTGCCAGCAGTCCAACAGGGAGTGGGGCCAACGTCCAGACTTTC
cdr3_aa: CASSPTGSGANVQTF

j_call: TRBJ2-5
d_call: TRBD2
clone_size: NA
v_call: TRBV20-1
cdr3_length: 14
cdr3_nt: TGCAGTGCTGCGGGACTAGCGGGAGGTGAGACCCAGTACTTC
cdr3_aa: CSAAGLAGGETQYF

j_call: TRBJ2-3
d_call: NA
clone_size: NA
v_call: TRBV7-2
cdr3_length: 14
cdr3_nt: TGTGCCAGCAGCTTAGTTTCGGGACTTGATACGCAGTATTTT
cdr3_aa: CASSLVSGLDTQYF

j_call: TRBJ2-3
d_call: TRBD2
clone_size: few
v_call: TRBV29-1
cdr3_length: 16
cdr3_nt: TGCAGCGTTGAAGCGGAGAGCGGGGGGGCCAGGGATACGCAGTATTTT
cdr3_aa: CSVEAESGGARDTQYF

j_call: TRBJ2-2
d_call: NA
clone_size: few
v_call: TRBV10-2
cdr3_length: 13
cdr3_nt: TGCGCCAGCAGGGTCAGTTACACCGGGGAGCTGTTTTTT
cdr3_aa: CASRVSYTGELFF

j_call: TRBJ2-1
d_call: NA
clone_size: NA
v_call: TRBV20-1
cdr3_length: 15
cdr3_nt: TGCAGTGCCCTCCCCCCAGCTGGGGTAGGAAATGAGCAGTTCTTC
cdr3_aa: CSALPPAGVGNEQFF

j_call: TRBJ1-1
d_call: TRBD1
clone_size: NA
v_call: TRBV6-5
cdr3_length: 16
cdr3_nt: TGTGCCAGCAGTTACGATCGGACAGGGGGGAACACTGAAGCTTTCTTT
cdr3_aa: CASSYDRTGGNTEAFF

j_call: TRBJ2-3
d_call: NA
clone_size: NA
v_call: TRBV7-9
cdr3_length: 16
cdr3_nt: TGTGCCAGCAGCCCAACGGGCCCCGGGCAGGGAGATACGCAGTATTTT
cdr3_aa: CASSPTGPGQGDTQYF

j_call: TRBJ1-5
d_call: TRBD1
clone_size: once
v_call: TRBV20-1
cdr3_length: 15
cdr3_nt: TGCAGTTCCCGACACGACAGGGGCGTGCCAGGGCCCCAGCATTTT
cdr3_aa: CSSRHDRGVPGPQHF

j_call: TRBJ1-2
d_call: NA
clone_size: NA
v_call: TRBV18
cdr3_length: 14
cdr3_nt: TGTGCCAGCTCACCACGGAGGGAAAACTATGGCTACACCTTC
cdr3_aa: CASSPRRENYGYTF

j_call: TRBJ2-7
d_call: TRBD2
clone_size: NA
v_call: TRBV20-1
cdr3_length: 15
cdr3_nt: TGCAGTGCCCTCGGACTAGCGGGAGTCCGACCCGAGCAGTACTTC
cdr3_aa: CSALGLAGVRPEQYF

j_call: TRBJ2-4
d_call: NA
clone_size: few
v_call: TRBV28
cdr3_length: 16
cdr3_nt: TGTGCCAGCAGTCCAAGACATCTCTCCGGACCAAACATTCAGTACTTC
cdr3_aa: CASSPRHLSGPNIQYF

j_call: TRBJ2-3
d_call: TRBD2
clone_size: NA
v_call: TRBV20-1
cdr3_length: 15
cdr3_nt: TGCAGTGCGACCCGACTAGCGGGAGGGGCAGATACGCAGTATTTT
cdr3_aa: CSATRLAGGADTQYF

j_call: TRBJ1-2
d_call: NA
clone_size: NA
v_call: TRBV20-1
cdr3_length: 13
cdr3_nt: TGCAGTGCCGGCCGGGGCAGGGAAGGCGGCTACACCTTC
cdr3_aa: CSAGRGREGGYTF

j_call: TRBJ2-1
d_call: NA
clone_size: NA
v_call: TRBV6-5
cdr3_length: 16
cdr3_nt: TGTGCCAGCAGTCGACCATCGGAGGGCCTCGGGAATGAGCAGTTCTTC
cdr3_aa: CASSRPSEGLGNEQFF

j_call: TRBJ1-6
d_call: NA
clone_size: NA
v_call: TRBV18
cdr3_length: 18
cdr3_nt: TGTGCCAGCTCACCGTATGTCCAGGCGAGCTCCTATAATTCACCCCTCCACTTT
cdr3_aa: CASSPYVQASSYNSPLHF

j_call: TRBJ2-5
d_call: TRBD1
clone_size: NA
v_call: TRBV6-5
cdr3_length: 13
cdr3_nt: TGTGCCAGCAGTTACACACAACAGGGGGTGCAGTACTTC
cdr3_aa: CASSYTQQGVQYF

j_call: TRBJ2-5
d_call: NA
clone_size: NA
v_call: TRBV6-6
cdr3_length: 11
cdr3_nt: TGTGCCAGCAATCGAGAGGAGACCCAGTACTTC
cdr3_aa: CASNREETQYF

j_call: TRBJ2-1
d_call: TRBD2
clone_size: NA
v_call: TRBV10-3
cdr3_length: 18
cdr3_nt: TGTGCCATCAGTGAGTCCTGGGGGACTAGCGGGACCTACAATGAGCAGTTCTTC
cdr3_aa: CAISESWGTSGTYNEQFF

j_call: TRBJ1-3
d_call: NA
clone_size: NA
v_call: TRBV7-9
cdr3_length: 15
cdr3_nt: TGTGCCAGCAGACAAACTGGTCAGGGCGAGAACACCATATATTTT
cdr3_aa: CASRQTGQGENTIYF

j_call: TRBJ2-5
d_call: TRBD2
clone_size: NA
v_call: TRBV9
cdr3_length: 16
cdr3_nt: TGTGCCAGCAGCGGCCATGGGGGGGGAGCGTATGAGACCCAGTACTTC
cdr3_aa: CASSGHGGGAYETQYF

j_call: TRBJ2-7
d_call: TRBD1
clone_size: NA
v_call: TRBV20-1
cdr3_length: 13
cdr3_nt: TGCAGTGCTAGCTCGGACAGGAACGACGAGCAGTACTTC
cdr3_aa: CSASSDRNDEQYF

j_call: TRBJ1-1
d_call: NA
clone_size: NA
v_call: TRBV7-2
cdr3_length: 15
cdr3_nt: TGTGCCAGCAGCTTAAACGCAGGGATGAACACTGAAGCTTTCTTT
cdr3_aa: CASSLNAGMNTEAFF

j_call: TRBJ2-7
d_call: TRBD1
clone_size: many
v_call: TRBV20-1
cdr3_length: 17
cdr3_nt: TGCAGTGCTAGAGAGCCCTTAACCGGGACAGGGTCCTACGAGCAGTACTTC
cdr3_aa: CSAREPLTGTGSYEQYF

j_call: TRBJ2-1
d_call: TRBD1
clone_size: few
v_call: TRBV10-2
cdr3_length: 15
cdr3_nt: TGCGCCAGCAGCCTGACAGGGGGTGAGGGCAATGAGCAGTTCTTC
cdr3_aa: CASSLTGGEGNEQFF

j_call: TRBJ2-3
d_call: NA
clone_size: few
v_call: TRBV20-1
cdr3_length: 16
cdr3_nt: TGCAGTGCCCACGACGGAGGGGTTCGGAGCACAGATACGCAGTATTTT
cdr3_aa: CSAHDGGVRSTDTQYF

j_call: TRBJ2-7
d_call: TRBD1
clone_size: few
v_call: TRBV28
cdr3_length: 14
cdr3_nt: TGTGCCAGCAGGCGGACAGGGAGCTCCTACGAGCAGTACTTC
cdr3_aa: CASRRTGSSYEQYF